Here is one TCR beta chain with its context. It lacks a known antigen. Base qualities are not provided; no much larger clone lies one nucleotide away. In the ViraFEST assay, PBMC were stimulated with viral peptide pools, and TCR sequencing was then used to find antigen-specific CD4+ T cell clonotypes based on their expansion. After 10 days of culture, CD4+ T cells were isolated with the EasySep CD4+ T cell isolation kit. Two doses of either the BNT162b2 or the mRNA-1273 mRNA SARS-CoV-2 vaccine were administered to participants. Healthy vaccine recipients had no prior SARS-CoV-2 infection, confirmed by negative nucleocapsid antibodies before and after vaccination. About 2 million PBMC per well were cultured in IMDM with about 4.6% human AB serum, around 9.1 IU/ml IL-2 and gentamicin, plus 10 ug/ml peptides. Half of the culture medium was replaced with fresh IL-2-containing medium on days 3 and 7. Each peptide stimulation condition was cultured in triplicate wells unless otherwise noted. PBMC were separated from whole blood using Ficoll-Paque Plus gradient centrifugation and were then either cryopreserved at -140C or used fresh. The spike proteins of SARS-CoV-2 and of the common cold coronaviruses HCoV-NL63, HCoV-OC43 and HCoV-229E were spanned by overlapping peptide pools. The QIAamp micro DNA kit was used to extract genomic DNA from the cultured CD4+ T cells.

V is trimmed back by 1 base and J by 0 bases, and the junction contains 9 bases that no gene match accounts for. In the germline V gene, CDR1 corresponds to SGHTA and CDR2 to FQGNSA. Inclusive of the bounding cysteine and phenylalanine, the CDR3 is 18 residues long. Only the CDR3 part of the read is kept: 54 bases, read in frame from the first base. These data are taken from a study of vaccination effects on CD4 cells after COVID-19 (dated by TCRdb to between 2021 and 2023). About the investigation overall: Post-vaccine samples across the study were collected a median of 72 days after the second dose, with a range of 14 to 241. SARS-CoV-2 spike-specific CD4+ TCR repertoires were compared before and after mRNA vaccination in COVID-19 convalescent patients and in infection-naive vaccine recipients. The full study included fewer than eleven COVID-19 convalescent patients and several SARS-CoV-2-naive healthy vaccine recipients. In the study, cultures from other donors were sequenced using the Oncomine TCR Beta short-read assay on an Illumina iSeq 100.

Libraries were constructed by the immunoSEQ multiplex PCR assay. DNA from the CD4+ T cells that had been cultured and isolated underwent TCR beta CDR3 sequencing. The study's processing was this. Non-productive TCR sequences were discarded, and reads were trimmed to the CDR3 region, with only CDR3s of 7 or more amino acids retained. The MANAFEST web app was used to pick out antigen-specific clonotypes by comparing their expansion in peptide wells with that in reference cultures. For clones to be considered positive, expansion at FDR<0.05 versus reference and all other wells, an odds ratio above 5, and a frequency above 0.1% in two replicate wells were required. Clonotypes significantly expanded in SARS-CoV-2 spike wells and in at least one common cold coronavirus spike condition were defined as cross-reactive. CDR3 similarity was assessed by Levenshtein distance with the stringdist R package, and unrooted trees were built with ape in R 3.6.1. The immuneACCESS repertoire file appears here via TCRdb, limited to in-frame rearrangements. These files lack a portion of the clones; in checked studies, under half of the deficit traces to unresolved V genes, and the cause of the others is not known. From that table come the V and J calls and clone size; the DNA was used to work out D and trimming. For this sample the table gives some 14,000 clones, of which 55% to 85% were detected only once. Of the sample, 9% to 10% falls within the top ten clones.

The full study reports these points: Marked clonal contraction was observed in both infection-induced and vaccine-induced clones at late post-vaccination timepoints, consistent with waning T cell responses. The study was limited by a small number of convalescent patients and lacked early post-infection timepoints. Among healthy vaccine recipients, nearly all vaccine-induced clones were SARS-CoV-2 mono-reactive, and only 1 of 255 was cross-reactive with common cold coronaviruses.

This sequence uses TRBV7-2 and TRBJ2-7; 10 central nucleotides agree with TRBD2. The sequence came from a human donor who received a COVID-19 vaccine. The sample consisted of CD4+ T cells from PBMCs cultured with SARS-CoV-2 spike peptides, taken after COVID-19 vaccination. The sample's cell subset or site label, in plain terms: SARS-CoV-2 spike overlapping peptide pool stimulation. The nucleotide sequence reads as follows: TGTGCCAGCAGCTTAGTACACGGAGCGGGAGGGATCTCCTACGAGCAGTACTTC. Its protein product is CASSLVHGAGGISYEQYF.